These 17 T cell receptor beta chains were all obtained from the same sample, sequenced in a study of cytomegalovirus exposure and HLA in healthy donors. Data came from immunoSEQ multiplex PCR; TCRdb stores just in-frame clones and leaves some out. The data hold fewer than 200,000 clones, with 80% to 90% observed a single time. Material for sequencing was PBMCs. The receptors derive from a woman in her 30s in good health and CMV-seronegative.

This chain connects TRBV10-2 to TRBJ2-1; no firm D call. The V end was cut by 8 bases, the J end by 8 bases, with 13 bases between. Per germline, CDR1 WSHSY and CDR2 SAAADI. There are 12 residues in the CDR3. The CDR3 sequence is CASSRASDEQFF. Here the CDR3 DNA reads TGCGCCAGCTCAAGGGCCAGCGATGAGCAGTTCTTC.

The gene calls are TRBV20-1 and TRBJ2-3, with D tentatively TRBD2 (6 bases). The V and J ends lost 6 bases and 9 bases respectively, with 13 bases between them. The CDR3 consists of 11 residues. Germline V gene lookup returns CDR1 DFQATT and CDR2 SNEGSKA (reference sequence). The CDR3 here is CSARWDLTQYF. In DNA, the CDR3 is TGCAGTGCCAGGTGGGACTTAACGCAGTATTTT.

This sequence joins TRBV7-8 and TRBJ2-7; 9 bases are a match to TRBD2. The V segment lost 3 bases and the J segment 3 bases; nucleotides outside the gene matches: 3. Germline values: CDR1 SGHVS, CDR2 FQNEAQ. The CDR3 is made up of 14 amino acids. The CDR3 bases are TGTGCCAGCAGCTTTAGCGGGGGTTTCTACGAGCAGTACTTC. Its translation: CASSFSGGFYEQYF.

The rearrangement uses TRBV7-3 and TRBJ2-3, with 8 bases matching TRBD2. Germline V lookup: CDR1 SGHTA, CDR2 FQGTGA. This CDR3 is 15 amino acids long. V lost 5 bases and J lost 4; bases outside the gene matches: 8. The CDR3 DNA sequence: TGTGCCAGCAGCCTGGCCGGGACTAGAGCAGATACGCAGTATTTT. It encodes CASSLAGTRADTQYF.

The V and J genes are TRBV7-3 and TRBJ1-1; 7 bases line up with TRBD1. Trimming cost V 4 bases and J 4 bases; bases outside gene matches: 9. Germline CDR1 SGHTA, CDR2 FQGTGA. This CDR3 has 15 residues. The CDR3 here is CASSYAGGWSTEAFF. CDR3 nucleotides: TGTGCCAGCAGCTATGCAGGGGGATGGTCCACTGAAGCTTTCTTT.

The gene calls are TRBV29-1 and TRBJ1-1, with a tentative D call TRBD1 (5 bases). V was pared by 3 bases and J by 8 bases, with 19 bases between. This CDR3 region has 14 residues. Germline loops: CDR1 SQVTM, CDR2 ANQGSEA. As DNA, the CDR3 is TGCAGCGTTGATTTAGGGGCCGAGACCACCGAAGCTTTCTTT. Translation: CSVDLGAETTEAFF.

This clone was counted once. The V call is TRBV25-1, the J call TRBJ2-5; no reliable D call. Trimming shortened V by 1 base and J by 1 base, and 7 bases separated the two germline ends. The CDR3 covers 14 residues. Germline loops: CDR1 MGHDK, CDR2 SYGVNS. Here the CDR3 reads CASSEFPLQETQYF. CDR3 nucleotides: TGTGCCAGCAGTGAATTCCCCCTCCAAGAGACCCAGTACTTC. Variable domain in full (rest from reference TRBV25-1 and TRBJ2-5): EADIYQTPRYLVIGTGKKITLECSQTMGHDKMYWYQQDPGMELHLIHYSYGVNSTEKGDLSSESTVSRIRTEHFPLTLESARPSHTSQYLCASSEFPLQETQYFGPGTRLLVL.

CDR3 sequence reads: CASRMSGRAETQYF. CDR3 coding DNA: TGTGCCAGCAGAATGAGCGGGAGGGCAGAGACCCAGTACTTC. The V call is TRBV6-1, the J call TRBJ2-5, with TRBD2 matching 10 bases. The CDR3 covers 14 residues. Germline CDR1 is MNHNS and CDR2 is SASEGT. V trimming: 6 bases; J trimming: 4 bases; junction bases outside the gene matches: 5.

The chain couples TRBV2 to TRBJ1-4; unclear D gene. The CDR3 contains 15 residues. From germline, CDR1 is SNHLY and CDR2 FYNNEI. V was cut by 8 bases and J by 1 base, with 14 bases left in between. CDR3 region: CASRVGTLTNEKLFF. DNA of the CDR3: TGTGCCAGCCGGGTGGGCACGTTAACTAATGAAAAACTGTTTTTT.

The chain joins TRBV7-2 to TRBJ1-5; weak D call: TRBD1 (6 bases). Trimming pared 5 bases from V and 3 bases from J, leaving 14 bases between. The V gene's germline CDR1 is SGHTA and CDR2 FQGNSA. The CDR3 length is 15 residues. The DNA for the CDR3 is TGTGCCAGCAGCCCCGGAGGGGGACTCAATCAGCCCCAGCATTTT. Translated, it gives CASSPGGGLNQPQHF.

The genes are TRBV30 and TRBJ2-7, with D possibly TRBD2 on 6 matching bases. Trimming took off 1 base at V and 3 bases at J, with 16 bases between the two ends. Germline CDR1 reads GTSNPN; CDR2 reads SVGIG (reference sequence). The CDR3 covers 15 residues. As DNA, the CDR3 is TGTGCCTGGAGTGGCTTTAGCGGAGGGAGCTACGAGCAGTACTTC. Translated, it gives CAWSGFSGGSYEQYF. Supplemented by reference TRBV30 and TRBJ2-7, the full variable domain reads SQTIHQWPATLVQPVGSPLSLECTVEGTSNPNLYWYRQAAGRGLQLLFYSVGIGQISSEVPQNLSASRPQDRQFILSSKKLLLSDSGFYLCAWSGFSGGSYEQYFGPGTRLTVT.

This clone was seen a single time. The rearrangement joins TRBV15 to TRBJ2-7; D not resolved. The V gene lost 0 bases and the J gene lost 3 bases, with 3 bases spanning the gap. CDR1 and CDR2 (germline): LNHNV, YYDKDF (reference sequence). This CDR3 is 12 amino acids long. Written as DNA, the CDR3 is TGTGCCACCAGCAGAGATTACTACGAGCAGTACTTC. Translating it yields CATSRDYYEQYF.

The DNA for the CDR3 is TGTGCCAGCAGAACACTAGCGGGAGGGCGCAATGAGCAGTTCTTC. It codes for CASRTLAGGRNEQFF. The chain has TRBV27 and TRBJ2-1; 13 bases fit TRBD2. The CDR3 length is 15 residues. Germline V gives CDR1 MNHEY, CDR2 SMNVEV (reference sequence). J was trimmed by 6 bases and V by 6 bases; bases with no gene match: 5.

CDR3 protein: CASSPGLAGDYEQYF. In DNA, the CDR3 is TGTGCCAGCAGCCCAGGACTAGCGGGAGACTACGAGCAGTACTTC. The chain links TRBV5-8 to TRBJ2-7, with 13 bases matching TRBD2. The length of the CDR3 is 15 residues. The ends lost 4 bases at V and 3 bases at J; junction bases unmatched: 4. Germline V lookup: CDR1 SGHTS, CDR2 YDEGEE.

This chain connects TRBV27 to TRBJ2-7; no firm D call. Germline lookup yields CDR1 MNHEY and CDR2 SMNVEV (reference sequence). CDR3 length: 15 residues. V was shortened by 1 base and J by 4 bases, with 14 bases between the two germline ends. The CDR3 sequence is CASSLFAGIVYEQYF. The DNA of the CDR3 is TGTGCCAGCAGTTTATTTGCAGGTATTGTGTACGAGCAGTACTTC.

The gene calls are TRBV27 and TRBJ2-1; D might be TRBD2 (5 bases). CDR1 is MNHEY and CDR2 is SMNVEV in the germline V gene (reference sequence). The germline V and J ends were trimmed by 2 bases and 7 bases, with 12 bases remaining between them. The CDR3 sequence is 14 residues long. CDR3 sequence (DNA): TGTGCCAGCAGTTTAGAGGGAGTTTATAATGAGCAGTTCTTC. Translation gives CASSLEGVYNEQFF.

The chain recombines TRBV6-5 with TRBJ2-5; D is tentatively TRBD1 or TRBD2 (5 bases each). Trimming shortened V by 8 bases and J by 8 bases, and 21 bases separated the two germline ends. The CDR3 sequence is 14 residues long. Germline V gene lookup returns CDR1 MNHEY and CDR2 SVGAGI. The CDR3, as DNA: TGTGCCAGCGCCCTGGGGCTAGCCACGAACACCCAGTACTTC. It codes for CASALGLATNTQYF.